This T cell receptor beta chain came from a study of blood T cell repertoires in COVID-19. TCRdb's table, derived via immunoSEQ multiplex PCR, lists solely in-frame clones and lacks some. This sample carries about 260,000 clones, over 80% of them seen once, and the ten largest clones take 3% to 4.5%. V was pared by 5 bases and J by 6 bases, with 22 bases between. Germline CDR1 and CDR2: PRHDT and FYEKMQ (reference sequence). The CDR3 has 16 residues. The source is a woman between 35 and 50 years old with acute or convalescent COVID-19. This rearrangement joins TRBV13 to TRBJ1-2, with a possible D match to TRBD1 (5 bases). The material sequenced was peripheral blood. As DNA, the CDR3 is TGTGCCAGCAGCACGTCACTTACCGGGACTGAGCATGGCTACACCTTC. This encodes CASSTSLTGTEHGYTF.